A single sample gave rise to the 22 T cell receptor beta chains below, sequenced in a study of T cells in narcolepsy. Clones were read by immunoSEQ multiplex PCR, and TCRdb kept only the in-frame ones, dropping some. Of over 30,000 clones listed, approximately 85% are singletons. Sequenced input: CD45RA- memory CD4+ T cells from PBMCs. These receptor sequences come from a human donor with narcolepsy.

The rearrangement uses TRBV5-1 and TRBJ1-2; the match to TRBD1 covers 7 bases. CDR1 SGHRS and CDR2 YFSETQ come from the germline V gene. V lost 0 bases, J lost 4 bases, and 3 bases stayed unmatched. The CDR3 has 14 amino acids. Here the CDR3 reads CASSLEGQSYGYTF. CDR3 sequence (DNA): TGCGCCAGCAGCTTGGAGGGACAGAGCTATGGCTACACCTTC.

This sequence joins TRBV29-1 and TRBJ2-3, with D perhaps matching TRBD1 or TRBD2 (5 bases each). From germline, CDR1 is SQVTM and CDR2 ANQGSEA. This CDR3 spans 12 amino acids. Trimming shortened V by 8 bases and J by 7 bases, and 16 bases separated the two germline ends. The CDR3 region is CSSTGAFNTQYF. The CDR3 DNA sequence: TGCAGCTCGACCGGGGCCTTTAATACGCAGTATTTT.

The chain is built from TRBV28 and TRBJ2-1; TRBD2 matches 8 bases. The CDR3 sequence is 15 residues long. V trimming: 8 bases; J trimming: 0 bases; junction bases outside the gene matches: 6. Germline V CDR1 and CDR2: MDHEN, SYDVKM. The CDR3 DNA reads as TGTGCCAGCGCCGGGGGGGCCCACTCCTACAATGAGCAGTTCTTC. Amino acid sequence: CASAGGAHSYNEQFF.

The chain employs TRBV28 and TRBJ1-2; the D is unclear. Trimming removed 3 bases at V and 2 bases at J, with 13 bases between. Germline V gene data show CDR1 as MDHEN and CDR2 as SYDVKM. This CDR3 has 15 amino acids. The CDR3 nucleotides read TGTGCCAGCAGTTTTCCCACGGGAGGGAACTATGGCTACACCTTC. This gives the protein CASSFPTGGNYGYTF.

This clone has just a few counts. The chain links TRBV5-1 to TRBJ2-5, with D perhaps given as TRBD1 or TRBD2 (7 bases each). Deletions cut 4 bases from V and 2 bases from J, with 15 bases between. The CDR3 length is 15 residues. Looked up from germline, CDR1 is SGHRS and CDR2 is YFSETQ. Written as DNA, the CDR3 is TGCGCCAGCAGCCCTCCAGGGGGGGGGCAAGAGACCCAGTACTTC. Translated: CASSPPGGGQETQYF.

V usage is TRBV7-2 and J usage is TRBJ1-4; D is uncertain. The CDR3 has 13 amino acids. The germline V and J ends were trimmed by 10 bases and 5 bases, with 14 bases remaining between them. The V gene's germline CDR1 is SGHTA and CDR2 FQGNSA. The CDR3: CAIPGWGNEKLFF. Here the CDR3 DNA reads TGTGCCATCCCGGGGTGGGGAAATGAAAAACTGTTTTTT.

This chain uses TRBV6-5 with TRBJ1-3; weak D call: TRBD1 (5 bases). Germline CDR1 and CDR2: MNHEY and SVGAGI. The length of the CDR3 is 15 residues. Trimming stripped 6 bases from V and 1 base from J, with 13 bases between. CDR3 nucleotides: TGTGCCAGCAGACCCGGACATGCATCTGGAAACACCATATATTTT. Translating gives CASRPGHASGNTIYF.

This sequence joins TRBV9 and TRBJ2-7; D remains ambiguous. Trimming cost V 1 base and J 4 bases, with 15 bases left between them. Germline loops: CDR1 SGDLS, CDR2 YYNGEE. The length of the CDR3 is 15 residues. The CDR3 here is CASSVHPTTTYEQYF. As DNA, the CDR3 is TGTGCCAGCAGCGTACACCCCACTACTACATACGAGCAGTACTTC.

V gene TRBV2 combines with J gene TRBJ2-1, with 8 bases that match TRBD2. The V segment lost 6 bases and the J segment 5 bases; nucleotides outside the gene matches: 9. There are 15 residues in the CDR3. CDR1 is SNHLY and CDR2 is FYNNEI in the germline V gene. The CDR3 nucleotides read TGTGCCAGCAGGCCCCGGGAGGGGGACAACAATGAGCAGTTCTTC. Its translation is CASRPREGDNNEQFF.

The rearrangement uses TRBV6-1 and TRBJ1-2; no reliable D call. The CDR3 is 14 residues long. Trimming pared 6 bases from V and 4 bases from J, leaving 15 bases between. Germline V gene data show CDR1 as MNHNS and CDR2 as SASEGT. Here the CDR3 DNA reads TGTGCCAGCAGCTTAGACGGACCACCCTATGGCTACACCTTC. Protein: CASSLDGPPYGYTF.

The chain's CDR3 is CSVEKGRGTDTQYF. The CDR3 region has the DNA TGCAGCGTTGAAAAAGGTCGGGGCACAGATACGCAGTATTTT. The chain recombines TRBV29-1 with TRBJ2-3; D is unresolved. Germline assignment: CDR1 SQVTM and CDR2 ANQGSEA. CDR3 length: 14 residues. V was pared by 2 bases and J by 1 base, with 10 bases between.

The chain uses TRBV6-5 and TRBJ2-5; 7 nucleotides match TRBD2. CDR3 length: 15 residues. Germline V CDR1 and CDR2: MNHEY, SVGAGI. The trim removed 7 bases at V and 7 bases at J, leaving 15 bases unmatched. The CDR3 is CASTESRERGATQYF. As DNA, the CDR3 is TGTGCCAGCACCGAAAGTCGGGAGCGGGGTGCGACCCAGTACTTC.

CDR3 DNA: TGTGCCAGCAGCGCGCGCGGGGGGCACACCGGGGAGCTGTTTTTT. It is translated as CASSARGGHTGELFF. The chain joins TRBV9 to TRBJ2-2, with 8 bases identical to TRBD2. From germline, CDR1 is SGDLS and CDR2 YYNGEE. The CDR3 runs 15 residues. J gave up 3 bases and V 3 bases, and 4 bases lay outside the gene matches.

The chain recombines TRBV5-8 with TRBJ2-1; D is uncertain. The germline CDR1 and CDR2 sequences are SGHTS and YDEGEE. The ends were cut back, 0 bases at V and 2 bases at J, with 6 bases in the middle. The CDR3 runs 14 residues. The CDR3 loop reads CASSLAMAYNEQFF. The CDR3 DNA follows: TGTGCCAGCAGCTTGGCCATGGCCTACAATGAGCAGTTCTTC.

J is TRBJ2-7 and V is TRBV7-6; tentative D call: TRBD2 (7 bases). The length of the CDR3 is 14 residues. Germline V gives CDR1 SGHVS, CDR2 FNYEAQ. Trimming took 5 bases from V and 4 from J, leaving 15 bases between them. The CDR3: CASSPGGLPYEQYF. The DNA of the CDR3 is TGTGCCAGCAGCCCCGGGGGGCTCCCTTACGAGCAGTACTTC.

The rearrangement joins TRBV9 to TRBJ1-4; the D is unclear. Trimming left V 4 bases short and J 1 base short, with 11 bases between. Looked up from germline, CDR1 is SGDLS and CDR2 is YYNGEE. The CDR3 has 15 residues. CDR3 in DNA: TGTGCCAGCAGCTCAAGAGCGGGAACTAATGAAAAACTGTTTTTT. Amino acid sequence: CASSSRAGTNEKLFF. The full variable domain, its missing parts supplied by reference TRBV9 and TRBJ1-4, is DSGVTQTPKHLITATGQRVTLRCSPRSGDLSVYWYQQSLDQGLQFLIQYYNGEERAKGNILERFSAQQFPDLHSELNLSSLELGDSALYFCASSSRAGTNEKLFFGSGTQLSVL.

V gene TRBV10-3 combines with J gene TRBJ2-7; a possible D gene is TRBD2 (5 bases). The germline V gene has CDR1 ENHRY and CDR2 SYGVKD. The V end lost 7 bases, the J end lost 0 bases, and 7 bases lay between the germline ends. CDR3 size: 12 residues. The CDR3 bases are TGTGCCATCACTGGGAGCTCCTACGAGCAGTACTTC. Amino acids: CAITGSSYEQYF.

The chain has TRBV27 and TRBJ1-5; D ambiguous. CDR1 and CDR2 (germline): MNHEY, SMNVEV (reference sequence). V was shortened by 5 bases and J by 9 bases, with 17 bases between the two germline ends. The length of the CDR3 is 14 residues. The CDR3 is CASSPTWVGLPQHF. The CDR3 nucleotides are TGTGCCAGCAGTCCGACTTGGGTCGGTCTGCCCCAGCATTTT.

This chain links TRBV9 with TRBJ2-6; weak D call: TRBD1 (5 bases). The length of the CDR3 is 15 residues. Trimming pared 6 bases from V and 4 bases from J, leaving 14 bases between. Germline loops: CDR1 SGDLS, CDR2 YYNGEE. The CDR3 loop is CASTQGALGANVLTF. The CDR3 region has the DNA TGTGCCAGCACCCAAGGGGCCTTGGGGGCCAACGTCCTGACTTTC.

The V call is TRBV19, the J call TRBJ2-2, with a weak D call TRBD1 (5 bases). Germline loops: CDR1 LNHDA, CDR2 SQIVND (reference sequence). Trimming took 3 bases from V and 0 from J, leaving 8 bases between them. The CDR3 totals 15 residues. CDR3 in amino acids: CASSISRANTGELFF. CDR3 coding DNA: TGTGCCAGTAGTATTTCCAGGGCGAACACCGGGGAGCTGTTTTTT.

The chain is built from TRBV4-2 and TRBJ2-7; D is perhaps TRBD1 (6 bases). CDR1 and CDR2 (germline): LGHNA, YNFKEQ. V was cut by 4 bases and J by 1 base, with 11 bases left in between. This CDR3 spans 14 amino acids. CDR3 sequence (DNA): TGTGCCAGCAGCCCAACGACAGGATCCTACGAGCAGTACTTC. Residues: CASSPTTGSYEQYF.

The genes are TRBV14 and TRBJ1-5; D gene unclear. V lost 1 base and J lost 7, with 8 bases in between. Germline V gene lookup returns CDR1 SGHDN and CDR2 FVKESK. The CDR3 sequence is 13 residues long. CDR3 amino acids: CASSQGAGQPQHF. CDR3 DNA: TGTGCCAGCAGCCAAGGGGCTGGACAGCCCCAGCATTTT.